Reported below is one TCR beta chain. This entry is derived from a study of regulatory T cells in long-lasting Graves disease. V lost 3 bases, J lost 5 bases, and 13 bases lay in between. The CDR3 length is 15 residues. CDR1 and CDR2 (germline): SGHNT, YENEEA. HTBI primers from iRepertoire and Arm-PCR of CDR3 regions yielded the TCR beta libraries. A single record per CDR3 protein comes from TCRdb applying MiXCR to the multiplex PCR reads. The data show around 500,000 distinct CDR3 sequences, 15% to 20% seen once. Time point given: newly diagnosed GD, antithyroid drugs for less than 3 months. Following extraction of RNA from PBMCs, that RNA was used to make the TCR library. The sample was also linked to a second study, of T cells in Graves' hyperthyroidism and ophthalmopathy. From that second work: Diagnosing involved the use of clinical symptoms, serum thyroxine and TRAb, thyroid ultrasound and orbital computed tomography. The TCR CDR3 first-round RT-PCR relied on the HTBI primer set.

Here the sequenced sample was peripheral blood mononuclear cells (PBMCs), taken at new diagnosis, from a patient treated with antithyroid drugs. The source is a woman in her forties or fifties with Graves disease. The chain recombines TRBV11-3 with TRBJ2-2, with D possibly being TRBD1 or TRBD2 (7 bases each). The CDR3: CASSFQGGGTGELFF. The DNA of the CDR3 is TGTGCCAGCAGCTTCCAGGGGGGAGGGACCGGGGAGCTGTTTTTT.